This T cell receptor (beta chain) is drawn from a study of blood T cell repertoires in COVID-19 (TCRdb year 2020). Regarding the complete study: Samples covering the acute and convalescent phases of COVID-19 were provided by collaborators in the United States, Italy and Spain. The material from the prospective study consisted of cDNA or gDNA derived from T cells, B-cell-depleted T cells, or PBMCs. Subjects who had been exposed to COVID-19, were actively infected with it, or had recovered from it provided the deeply sampled blood TCRbeta repertoires that made up the dataset. Where available, HLA class I and class II types were obtained from metadata supplied by the sample provider rather than from assay-based typing. The samples were drawn from the first 160 participants of the ongoing ImmuneRACE study and from over 950 subjects provided by 6 global collaborators. Sample metadata almost always included a de-identified subject ID, COVID-19 status, age in years and sex. The repertoires were made available in a free public database intended to serve as a resource for research on the immune response to SARS-CoV-2.

Another Seattle source contributed samples from volunteer blood donors who had recovered from COVID-19. The collaborating institutions used their own protocols to collect whole blood in K2EDTA tubes. For TCRbeta analysis, collaborators shipped samples as frozen whole blood, isolated PBMCs, or DNA extracted from either of those sample types. Overall study results and their limits: The quantity of clinical and demographic metadata differed by source and by participant and was supplied without curation.

The immunoSEQ Assay, a bias-controlled multiplex PCR, was used to amplify TCRbeta CDR3 regions from genomic DNA. Per the authors' processing: Nucleated cell counts per sample were estimated from amplification of reference gene primers within the assay. To quantify the absolute abundance of each unique TCRbeta CDR3 rearrangement, sequence reads were collapsed and filtered. For each sample, productive Simpson clonality was calculated as the square root of Simpson's diversity index across productive rearrangements. The immuneACCESS repertoire file appears here via TCRdb, limited to in-frame rearrangements. These files lack a portion of the clones; in checked studies, under half of the deficit traces to unresolved V genes, and the cause of the others is not known. V, J and clone size are those of that table, while D and trimming were read from the DNA. Across this sample there are about 220,000 clones, with 80% to 85% seen only once. In total, the top ten clones hold 3% to 3.5% of the sample.

CDR1 and CDR2 were assigned from the germline V gene as SGHVS and FNYEAQ. The CDR3 covers 14 residues, taking in both the cysteine and the phenylalanine. Only the CDR3 DNA is retained, 42 bases long and in frame from the first base. V ends up 5 bases short and J 2 bases short, with an unmatched junction base count of 4. A word on this clone: No cognate antigen has been identified for it. Base qualities were left out, and no much larger clone turns up one base away.

Recombination joined TRBV7-6 with TRBJ1-2; 8 of the junction bases match TRBD1. The receptor was isolated from a woman aged 25-40 years who had recovered from COVID-19. The sequencing sample was made of peripheral blood. The DNA sequence is as follows: TGTGCCAGCAGCACTGGACAGGGAAACTATGGCTACACCTTC. Translation gives CASSTGQGNYGYTF.